This TCR beta chain was identified in a study of T cell changes during pregnancy in multiple sclerosis. The V gene's germline CDR1 is SSHAT and CDR2 FNYEAQ (reference sequence). This CDR3 comprises 15 residues. Regarding this clone: One end of the junction does not line up with germline, which may come from a read error.

TCRdb's table, derived via immunoSEQ multiplex PCR, lists solely in-frame clones and lacks some. The sample records about 77,000 clones, 75% to 90% being singletons. The clonotype comes from a female donor with multiple sclerosis, enrolled in a pregnancy study. This sample comprised peripheral blood, obtained before pregnancy. This sequence joins TRBV7-7 and TRBJ2-1, with TRBD2 identical over 8 bases. CDR3 DNA: TGTGCTAGCAGCTTAGGCGGGGGGCCCCACAATGAGCAGTTCTTC. It specifies CASSLGGGPHNEQFF. The full variable domain, with the rest looked up from reference TRBV7-7 and TRBJ2-1, is GAGVSQSPRYKVTKRGQDVTLRCDPISSHATLYWYQQALGQGPEFLTYFNYEAQPDKSGLPSDRFSAERPEGSISTLTIQRTEQRDSAMYRCASSLGGGPHNEQFFGPGTRLTVL.